One and the same sample provided the 30 T cell receptor beta chains below, sequenced in a study of hypomethylating agent response in myelodysplastic syndrome. Profiled with immunoSEQ multiplex PCR; TCRdb holds only in-frame clones, not every one. Among thousands of clones listed, around 87% were seen once. The specimen comprised bone marrow, sampled before or after starting hypomethylating agent treatment for myelodysplastic syndrome (not recorded which). Receptors were obtained from a human donor with myelodysplastic syndrome.

The chain uses TRBV9 and TRBJ2-1; D is possibly TRBD2 (5 bases). The V and J ends lost 1 base and 0 bases respectively, with 8 bases between them. Germline CDR1 is SGDLS and CDR2 is YYNGEE. The CDR3 is 15 amino acids. Written as DNA, the CDR3 is TGTGCCAGCAGCGTAAACGGGGACTCCTACAATGAGCAGTTCTTC. Translated: CASSVNGDSYNEQFF.

This clone appeared once. The CDR3 DNA is TGTGCCACCAGCGCCTCGTCTGAAAAACTGTTTTTT. It translates to CATSASSEKLFF. The chain joins TRBV15 to TRBJ1-4; D is unclear. The CDR3 extends over 12 amino acids. Germline values: CDR1 LNHNV, CDR2 YYDKDF (reference sequence). Trimming removed 5 bases from V and 7 bases from J, with 8 bases in between.

This clone has more than one count but fewer than ten. The J gene is TRBJ2-7, the V gene TRBV7-6, with D tentatively TRBD1 or TRBD2 (5 bases each). Trimming removed 5 bases at V and 0 bases at J, with 11 bases between. CDR3 length: 14 amino acids. CDR1 and CDR2 from the germline V gene are SGHVS and FNYEAQ. CDR3 in DNA: TGTGCCAGCAGCCCCGGGACCAGCTCCTACGAGCAGTACTTC. It encodes CASSPGTSSYEQYF.

This clone was found a few times. Written as DNA, the CDR3 is TGTGCCAGCAGTTTAGGGACTAGTGGGGAGCAGTTCTTC. It specifies CASSLGTSGEQFF. V usage is TRBV28 and J usage is TRBJ2-1; 8 bases are a match to TRBD2. Germline V gene lookup returns CDR1 MDHEN and CDR2 SYDVKM. Trimming cost V 2 bases and J 10 bases; bases outside gene matches: 4. CDR3 length: 13 residues.

This chain connects TRBV4-1 to TRBJ2-5; D not resolved. The germline V and J ends were trimmed by 0 bases and 6 bases, with 11 bases remaining between them. The CDR3 loop spans 14 amino acids. Germline lookup yields CDR1 MGHRA and CDR2 YSYEKL. CDR3 in amino acids: CASSQDLTGKTQYF. CDR3 sequence (DNA): TGCGCCAGCAGCCAAGATTTAACTGGTAAGACCCAGTACTTC.

This clone has more than one count but fewer than ten. The gene calls are TRBV4-1 and TRBJ1-2; 7 bases fit TRBD1. V gave up 1 base and J gave up 4 bases; unmatched junction bases: 9. The CDR3 has 16 residues. Germline CDR1 reads MGHRA; CDR2 reads YSYEKL. The CDR3 is CASSQGSRTGSYGYTF. CDR3 bases: TGCGCCAGCAGCCAAGGGAGTCGGACAGGCAGCTATGGCTACACCTTC.

V is TRBV6-1 and J is TRBJ1-4; a weak D match, TRBD1 (6 bases). This CDR3 spans 14 amino acids. V lost 8 bases, J lost 4 bases, and 14 bases lay in between. The germline CDR1 and CDR2 sequences are MNHNS and SASEGT. The CDR3 DNA is TGTGCCAGCGAAGGAGGGGGACTTAATGAAAAACTGTTTTTT. Encoded protein: CASEGGGLNEKLFF.

This rearrangement joins TRBV9 to TRBJ2-7, with 14 bases that match TRBD2. J lost 5 bases, V lost 2 bases, and 6 bases had no gene match. CDR3 length equals 16 residues. From germline, CDR1 is SGDLS and CDR2 YYNGEE. CDR3 protein: CASSVYTGLAGDEQYF. CDR3 nucleotides: TGTGCCAGCAGCGTTTACACGGGACTAGCGGGAGACGAGCAGTACTTC.

The J gene is TRBJ2-5, the V gene TRBV7-8; TRBD2 aligns across 8 bases. CDR1 SGHVS and CDR2 FQNEAQ come from the germline V gene. The CDR3 is made up of 15 amino acids. J lost 3 bases, V lost 5 bases, and 8 bases had no gene match. CDR3 coding DNA: TGTGCCAGCAGCCTCCACTCCGGGAGGGAAGAGACCCAGTACTTC. This sequence encodes CASSLHSGREETQYF.

This clone was found once. The rearrangement links TRBV9 to TRBJ1-5; perhaps TRBD1 as D (5 bases). Germline lookup yields CDR1 SGDLS and CDR2 YYNGEE. The CDR3 runs 15 residues. Trimming pared 0 bases from V and 6 bases from J, leaving 13 bases between. The CDR3 region has the DNA TGTGCCAGCAGCGTAGAACCAGGGCAAGCTCAGCCCCAGCATTTT. It is translated as CASSVEPGQAQPQHF.

A single count supports this clone. J is TRBJ1-2 and V is TRBV7-9; maybe TRBD1 (5 bases). Germline V gene data show CDR1 as SEHNR and CDR2 as FQNEAQ (reference sequence). CDR3 size: 13 residues. The V and J ends lost 5 bases and 4 bases respectively, with 11 bases between them. CDR3 bases: TGTGCCAGCAGCCCCGCGGGGACCTATGGCTACACCTTC. Translating gives CASSPAGTYGYTF.

The chain joins TRBV5-4 to TRBJ2-5; either TRBD1 or TRBD2 may supply D (5 bases each). This CDR3 region has 16 residues. V lost 0 bases and J lost 2, with 14 bases in between. Germline V CDR1 and CDR2: SGHNT, YYREEE (reference sequence). The CDR3 DNA reads TGTGCCAGCAGCTTGGGAGGGGTTACCGAACAAGAGACCCAGTACTTC. Translated: CASSLGGVTEQETQYF.

CDR3 DNA: TGTGCCAGTAGTATCGGACCCCTCGAAAACATTCAGTACTTC. Translation gives CASSIGPLENIQYF. The chain recombines TRBV19 with TRBJ2-4; D gene unclear. Trimming removed 3 bases from V and 5 bases from J, with 11 bases in between. CDR1 is LNHDA and CDR2 is SQIVND in the germline V gene (reference sequence). The CDR3 spans 14 residues.

This chain connects TRBV5-8 to TRBJ2-7, with a tentative D call TRBD2 (6 bases). There are 14 residues in the CDR3. CDR1 SGHTS and CDR2 YDEGEE come from the germline V gene. The germline V and J ends were trimmed by 6 bases and 0 bases, with 13 bases remaining between them. The CDR3 here is CASTPPGLSYEQYF. In nucleotides, the CDR3 is TGTGCCAGCACCCCCCCGGGACTCTCCTACGAGCAGTACTTC.

The count of this clone is one. This chain connects TRBV6-5 to TRBJ1-1, with TRBD1 matching 7 bases. Germline V gene sequence: CDR1 MNHEY, CDR2 SVGAGI. The CDR3 spans 12 residues. Trimming cost V 8 bases and J 6 bases; bases outside gene matches: 6. For the CDR3, the DNA is TGTGCCAGCCGAGGGGGCGGATCTGAAGCTTTCTTT. Its translation: CASRGGGSEAFF.

V and J are TRBV28 and TRBJ2-7; TRBD1 aligns across 10 bases. CDR1 and CDR2 (germline): MDHEN, SYDVKM. V lost 8 bases and J lost 1; bases outside the gene matches: 5. The CDR3 consists of 14 residues. The CDR3: CASWGQGRSYEQYF. CDR3 coding DNA: TGTGCCAGCTGGGGACAGGGGAGATCCTACGAGCAGTACTTC. Using reference TRBV28 and TRBJ2-7 for the parts outside the CDR3, the full variable domain is DVKVTQSSRYLVKRTGEKVFLECVQDMDHENMFWYRQDPGLGLRLIYFSYDVKMKEKGDIPEGYSVSREKKERFSLILESASTNQTSMYLCASWGQGRSYEQYFGPGTRLTVT.

The chain recombines TRBV5-1 with TRBJ2-1, with 7 bases matching TRBD1. Looked up from germline, CDR1 is SGHRS and CDR2 is YFSETQ. The CDR3 spans 11 residues. The V segment lost 3 bases and the J segment 14 bases; nucleotides outside the gene matches: 5. In nucleotides, the CDR3 is TGCGCCAGCAGCTACGGACAGGAGGAGTTCTTC. Translation: CASSYGQEEFF. The full variable domain, its missing parts supplied by reference TRBV5-1 and TRBJ2-1, is KAGVTQTPRYLIKTRGQQVTLSCSPISGHRSVSWYQQTPGQGLQFLFEYFSETQRNKGNFPGRFSGRQFSNSRSEMNVSTLELGDSALYLCASSYGQEEFFGPGTRLTVL.

The chain carries TRBV6-1 and TRBJ1-5; D is unresolved. This CDR3 comprises 14 residues. V lost 8 bases, J lost 0 bases, and 11 bases lay in between. Germline V gene data show CDR1 as MNHNS and CDR2 as SASEGT. This CDR3 is CASGYSYSNQPQHF. CDR3 bases: TGTGCCAGCGGGTACTCCTATAGCAATCAGCCCCAGCATTTT.

This chain connects TRBV9 to TRBJ2-1; no clear D. Trimming took 0 bases from V and 7 from J, leaving 17 bases between them. Germline assignment: CDR1 SGDLS and CDR2 YYNGEE. This CDR3 contains 16 residues. The CDR3 coding sequence is TGTGCCAGCAGCGTAGACCCGCTCTTCGACTCTAATGAGCAGTTCTTC. Residues: CASSVDPLFDSNEQFF.

CDR3 region: CASSPHRGANYGYTF. For the CDR3, the DNA is TGTGCCAGCAGTCCTCACAGGGGAGCTAACTATGGCTACACCTTC. The J gene is TRBJ1-2, the V gene TRBV28; TRBD1 agrees at 7 bases. From germline, CDR1 is MDHEN and CDR2 SYDVKM. With 5 bases clipped from V and 0 bases from J, the junction kept 6 bases outside the gene matches. CDR3 length: 15 amino acids.

The chain is built from TRBV7-2 and TRBJ2-5; tentative D call: TRBD1 (6 bases). V was trimmed by 2 bases and J by 6 bases, leaving 19 bases between them. The CDR3 runs to 16 residues. Germline CDR1 and CDR2: SGHTA and FQGNSA. The CDR3 reads CASSLSEGDGRKTQYF. The CDR3 DNA reads TGTGCCAGCAGCTTAAGCGAGGGGGATGGGCGGAAGACCCAGTACTTC.

This chain links TRBV5-1 with TRBJ1-1; possibly TRBD1 for D (5 bases). Trimming pared 2 bases from V and 0 bases from J, leaving 8 bases between. The germline V gene has CDR1 SGHRS and CDR2 YFSETQ. The CDR3 extends over 14 amino acids. Written as DNA, the CDR3 is TGCGCCAGCAGCTTCCGGGGGATGAACACTGAAGCTTTCTTT. It is translated as CASSFRGMNTEAFF. Drawing the rest from reference TRBV5-1 and TRBJ1-1, the complete variable domain is KAGVTQTPRYLIKTRGQQVTLSCSPISGHRSVSWYQQTPGQGLQFLFEYFSETQRNKGNFPGRFSGRQFSNSRSEMNVSTLELGDSALYLCASSFRGMNTEAFFGQGTRLTVV.

The V and J genes are TRBV10-3 and TRBJ1-6; tentatively, D is TRBD1 (5 bases). CDR1 ENHRY and CDR2 SYGVKD come from the germline V gene. This CDR3 has 16 residues. The V and J ends lost 1 base and 7 bases respectively, with 14 bases between them. CDR3 DNA sequence: TGTGCCATCAGTGAGTTCAGGCAGGGCTACAATTCACCCCTCCACTTT. It codes for CAISEFRQGYNSPLHF.

The genes are TRBV19 and TRBJ2-7; D may be TRBD1 (6 bases). Trimming shortened V by 6 bases and J by 4 bases, and 16 bases separated the two germline ends. The CDR3 loop spans 14 amino acids. Germline CDR1 reads LNHDA; CDR2 reads SQIVND (reference sequence). The CDR3 DNA reads TGTGCCAGTAGGCCGAGAGGACAGACATACGAGCAGTACTTC. This translates into CASRPRGQTYEQYF.

The chain joins TRBV7-3 to TRBJ2-7; tentatively, D is TRBD2 (5 bases). CDR3 size: 14 residues. The germline V and J ends were trimmed by 2 bases and 3 bases, with 11 bases remaining between them. CDR1 and CDR2 (germline): SGHTA, FQGTGA. This chain's CDR3 is CASSLVPGNYEQYF. The DNA for the CDR3 is TGTGCCAGCAGCTTAGTTCCGGGAAACTACGAGCAGTACTTC.

The J gene is TRBJ2-5, the V gene TRBV30, with 8 bases that match TRBD2. The better agreement between TRBJ2-7 and the DNA end casts doubt on the J call. The CDR3 loop spans 14 amino acids. Germline CDR1 is GTSNPN and CDR2 is SVGIG (reference sequence). CDR3 residues: CAWSPGTRNAEQYF. The CDR3 nucleotides read TGTGCCTGGAGCCCCGGGACTAGGAATGCCGAGCAGTACTTC.

The chain combines TRBV7-9 with TRBJ2-6; D unresolved. CDR1 is SEHNR and CDR2 is FQNEAQ in the germline V gene (reference sequence). The CDR3 is made up of 14 amino acids. The V end was cut by 2 bases, the J end by 1 base, with 3 bases between. CDR3 DNA sequence: TGTGCCAGCAGCTTACAGTCTGGGGCCAACGTCCTGACTTTC. Protein: CASSLQSGANVLTF. Using reference TRBV7-9 and TRBJ2-6 for the parts outside the CDR3, the full variable domain is DTGVSQNPRHKITKRGQNVTFRCDPISEHNRLYWYRQTLGQGPEFLTYFQNEAQLEKSRLLSDRFSAERPKGSFSTLEIQRTEQGDSAMYLCASSLQSGANVLTFGAGSRLTVL.

CDR3: CASSVELAGVDEQFF. The CDR3 nucleotides are TGTGCCAGCAGCGTAGAACTAGCGGGAGTCGATGAGCAGTTCTTC. This chain joins TRBV9 and TRBJ2-1; the match to TRBD2 covers 11 bases. This CDR3 has 15 amino acids. Germline assignment: CDR1 SGDLS and CDR2 YYNGEE. Unmatched junction bases numbered 4, after V lost 0 bases and J lost 8 bases.

The V and J genes are TRBV5-1 and TRBJ2-2; TRBD2 matches at 10 bases. CDR1 and CDR2 from the germline V gene are SGHRS and YFSETQ. The CDR3 has 15 residues. J lost 3 bases, V lost 6 bases, and 5 bases had no gene match. The CDR3 nucleotides read TGCGCCAGCAAGGAGCGGGAGGGGTACACCGGGGAGCTGTTTTTT. It codes for CASKEREGYTGELFF.

The rearrangement links TRBV25-1 to TRBJ2-3, with 12 positions matching TRBD2. Unmatched junction bases numbered 5, after V lost 4 bases and J lost 0 bases. The CDR3 has 17 residues. In germline, CDR1 is MGHDK, CDR2 SYGVNS. Here the CDR3 DNA reads TGTGCCAGCAGTGGGCTAGCGGGAGGGATAAGCACAGATACGCAGTATTTT. As protein: CASSGLAGGISTDTQYF. The whole variable domain, remainder taken from reference TRBV25-1 and TRBJ2-3, is EADIYQTPRYLVIGTGKKITLECSQTMGHDKMYWYQQDPGMELHLIHYSYGVNSTEKGDLSSESTVSRIRTEHFPLTLESARPSHTSQYLCASSGLAGGISTDTQYFGPGTRLTVL.